A selection of T cell receptor beta chains follows, all from one sample in a study of blood T cell repertoires in COVID-19. The table came from immunoSEQ multiplex PCR; TCRdb's copy has only in-frame clones and leaves some out. The sample holds approximately 210,000 clones, 88% seen once. Sequenced material: peripheral blood. The receptors were gathered from a human donor in a cohort sampled during active COVID-19. Both conserved end residues are part of each CDR3. The D gene is left open where the match is weak. A row's size may be missing; if present it is once, few, many or a size class.

v_call	j_call	clone_size	d_call	cdr3_aa
TRBV21-1	TRBJ2-7	.	.	CASSPQRRTRVEQYF
TRBV18	TRBJ1-1	.	TRBD1	CASSPGTGLNTEAFF
TRBV7-6	TRBJ2-7	.	.	CASTQGGDRFGEQYF
TRBV5-4	TRBJ2-3	.	TRBD2	CASTPTSPGNTDTQYF
TRBV19	TRBJ2-2	.	.	CASSNPNGGELFF
TRBV30	TRBJ2-1	few	.	CAWSVGKGVVLNEQFF
TRBV7-2	TRBJ1-4	.	.	CASSLGQVIDEKLFF
TRBV7-2	TRBJ2-7	.	TRBD2	CASSEAGGPLEQYF
TRBV27	TRBJ2-2	.	TRBD1	CASSPGTENTGELFF
TRBV27	TRBJ2-4	.	.	CASSLGGGFKNIQYF
TRBV27	TRBJ2-7	.	TRBD2	CASRTSSQGEQYF
TRBV7-9	TRBJ2-5	.	.	CASSFLETQYF
TRBV19	TRBJ1-2	once	.	CASSDPTGYYGYTF
TRBV4-3	TRBJ2-3	.	TRBD2	CASSQGGGSTDTQYF
TRBV28	TRBJ1-1	.	.	CASTDSGGMSNTEAFF
TRBV29-1	TRBJ2-5	.	.	CSSGGYRDQYF
TRBV27	TRBJ1-2	.	.	CASSLSFGVEAGYTF
TRBV4-3	TRBJ1-4	.	.	CASSQDRDSQGKLFF
TRBV4-1	TRBJ2-3	.	.	CASSQDSTTRTDTQYF
TRBV4-2	TRBJ1-1	.	TRBD1	CASSQEEETGVGRVTEAFF
TRBV27	TRBJ1-6	once	TRBD1	CASSLSATGVSPLHF
TRBV6-2/TRBV6-3	TRBJ2-5	.	TRBD1	CASSYARMTGFGQQTQYF
TRBV6-5	TRBJ2-7	.	TRBD1	CAGTGTGTYEQYF
TRBV10-1	TRBJ2-7	.	TRBD1	CASSRTGLEQYF
TRBV19	TRBJ2-3	.	TRBD2	CASSIGWGSGGADTQYF
TRBV24-1	TRBJ2-1	once	.	CATSGGIEQFF
TRBV6-6	TRBJ2-7	.	TRBD1	CASRRDRGSEQYF
TRBV18	TRBJ2-7	.	TRBD1	CASSPGQGDEQYF
TRBV7-2	TRBJ1-2	.	.	CASSSDSRYTF
TRBV5-1	TRBJ2-7	.	TRBD2	CASSLPSGGGEQYF
TRBV18	TRBJ2-2	.	.	CASSPTPTGTRNTGELFF
TRBV29-1	TRBJ2-7	.	.	CSVGGRVTHEQYF
TRBV6-1	TRBJ2-6	.	TRBD2	CASSARLAGLSTGANVLTF
TRBV10-2	TRBJ1-6	.	.	CASRTPGQYNSPLHF
TRBV6-1	TRBJ1-6	few	TRBD1	CASSETGLGNSPLHF
TRBV18	TRBJ1-1	once	TRBD1	CASSGQGEIEAFF
TRBV9	TRBJ1-2	.	TRBD1	CASSAQGNYGYTF
TRBV6-4	TRBJ1-5	.	.	CASSPRQANQPQHF
TRBV4-1	TRBJ2-1	.	.	CASSSRDEQFF
TRBV20-1	TRBJ2-1	.	TRBD2	CSASWASGSSYNEQFF
TRBV5-6	TRBJ1-6	once	TRBD1	CASSLGTGLVSPLHF
TRBV4-1	TRBJ2-2	.	TRBD2	CASSLRLAGAPNTGELFF
TRBV29-1	TRBJ1-2	.	.	CSGGADYGYTF
TRBV7-2	TRBJ2-5	.	.	CASSLAPLETQYF
TRBV19	TRBJ2-6	once	.	CASSMGGLGANVLTF
TRBV6-1	TRBJ2-7	.	.	CASSEGSALSYEQYF
TRBV5-4	TRBJ2-3	.	.	CASSLVGGSVTDTQYF
TRBV20-1	TRBJ2-3	.	.	CSASFPRGGTDTQYF
TRBV9	TRBJ1-2	.	.	CASSVLGKSYGYTF
TRBV2	TRBJ2-5	.	TRBD2	CASSVTSGSRETQYF
TRBV30	TRBJ1-1	few	.	CAWTYTQVRAFF
TRBV6-5	TRBJ2-1	.	TRBD2	CASRPFGTSFNEQFF
TRBV27	TRBJ1-6	.	.	CASSLRLGLRPSPLHF